This passage covers 10 T cell receptor beta chains from one sample sequenced in a study of OX40 agonist ivuxolimab in advanced cancers. Data came from immunoSEQ multiplex PCR; TCRdb stores just in-frame clones and leaves some out. The profile shows tens of thousands of clones, around 90% of them singletons. Sequencing used CD4+ or CD8+ T cells sorted from blood, obtained in a trial of the OX40 agonist ivuxolimab. Source of these receptors: an adult with an advanced solid tumor such as melanoma, head and neck, liver or kidney cancer.

The chain joins TRBV7-9 to TRBJ2-1; 9 bases are shared with TRBD2. Trimming removed 7 bases from V and 6 bases from J; junction bases left unmatched: 19. The CDR3 is 18 residues long. Germline-derived CDR1 and CDR2 are SEHNR and FQNEAQ (reference sequence). The CDR3 DNA sequence: TGTGCCAGCACCCGCACTGCGGGAGGGCTTTCGAGTTTCAATGAGCAGTTCTTC. Translating gives CASTRTAGGLSSFNEQFF.

The chain recombines TRBV5-1 with TRBJ2-5; D tentatively fits TRBD1 or TRBD2 (7 bases each). The end of the DNA aligns better with TRBJ2-7, so the J call may be wrong. Germline CDR1 SGHRS, CDR2 YFSETQ. The CDR3 spans 17 residues. This CDR3 is CASSPSRQGGQSYEQYF. Written as DNA, the CDR3 is TGCGCCAGCAGCCCCTCTCGACAGGGAGGGCAGTCCTACGAGCAGTACTTC.

The chain's CDR3 is CASSHESRTLGEQYF. DNA of the CDR3: TGCGCCAGCAGCCACGAGTCCCGGACGCTAGGCGAGCAGTACTTC. V is TRBV5-1 and J is TRBJ2-7; D is uncertain. CDR1 is SGHRS and CDR2 is YFSETQ in the germline V gene. The CDR3 consists of 15 residues. Trimming took 4 bases from V and 6 from J, leaving 20 bases between them.

CDR3 amino acids: CSDPPTGGFNNSPLHF. CDR3 DNA sequence: TGCAGCGACCCGCCGACAGGGGGGTTCAATAATTCACCCCTCCACTTT. The J gene is TRBJ1-6, the V gene TRBV29-1, with 9 bases identical to TRBD1. The germline gives CDR1 SQVTM, CDR2 ANQGSEA. The CDR3 length is 16 residues. The V gene end was trimmed by 7 bases and the J gene end by 5 bases; junction bases not matched to a gene: 12.

This chain connects TRBV27 to TRBJ1-6; possibly TRBD1 for D (6 bases). V dropped 7 bases and J dropped 6 bases, with 16 bases sitting between them. The CDR3 totals 15 residues. In germline, CDR1 is MNHEY, CDR2 SMNVEV (reference sequence). CDR3 protein: CASTLRGRSNSPLHF. Here the CDR3 DNA reads TGTGCCAGCACCCTGAGGGGGAGAAGTAATTCACCCCTCCACTTT.

The chain employs TRBV2 and TRBJ1-2; no firm D call. The CDR3 runs 13 residues. V gave up 4 bases and J gave up 3 bases, with 9 bases separating them. Germline V gene lookup returns CDR1 SNHLY and CDR2 FYNNEI. DNA of the CDR3: TGTGCCAGCAGTGCGGAGGGATACTATGGCTACACCTTC. It specifies CASSAEGYYGYTF.

The chain is built from TRBV18 and TRBJ1-1; D not resolved. V was cut by 3 bases and J by 0 bases, with 8 bases left in between. Germline V gene data show CDR1 as KGHSH and CDR2 as LQKENI. The CDR3 loop spans 14 amino acids. For the CDR3, the DNA is TGTGCCAGCTCACCGCCCGCGGTGAACACTGAAGCTTTCTTT. Amino acid sequence: CASSPPAVNTEAFF.

The chain has TRBV5-1 and TRBJ2-3; TRBD1 or TRBD2 may be the D gene (6 bases each). Germline V gene data show CDR1 as SGHRS and CDR2 as YFSETQ. The ends were cut back, 3 bases at V and 13 bases at J, with 30 bases in the middle. The CDR3 contains 17 residues. CDR3: CASSSGGGRLTHRYEYF. The CDR3 nucleotides read TGCGCCAGCAGCTCAGGAGGGGGGAGATTGACACACAGATACGAGTATTTT.

The sample holds one count of this clone. V is TRBV6-4 and J is TRBJ2-3, with TRBD2 matching 9 bases. Germline CDR1 reads MRHNA; CDR2 reads SNTAGT. This CDR3 has 15 amino acids. Trimming removed 5 bases from V and 2 bases from J; junction bases left unmatched: 5. CDR3 sequence: CASSSAGGTTDTQYF. As DNA, the CDR3 is TGTGCCAGCAGTAGCGCGGGAGGGACCACAGATACGCAGTATTTT.

This clone was observed once. The V call is TRBV21-1, the J call TRBJ1-6. TRBV21-1 is deemed a pseudogene. This CDR3 is built from 18 residues. The CDR3 reads CASSKETEPCSYNSPLHF. Written as DNA, the CDR3 is TGTGCCAGCAGCAAAGAAACGGAGCCTTGCTCCTATAATTCACCCCTCCACTTT.